Shown below are 9 T cell receptor beta chains from a single sample sequenced in a study of blood T cell repertoires in COVID-19. Some clones are missing from TCRdb's copy, which holds only in-frame ones; the method was immunoSEQ multiplex PCR. The sample carries 75,000 or so clones, around 80% recorded once. Sequenced: peripheral blood. All receptors come from a man between 60 and 75 years old with active or convalescent COVID-19.

The gene calls are TRBV5-1 and TRBJ2-7; D not resolved. CDR1 and CDR2 from the germline V gene are SGHRS and YFSETQ. V lost 0 bases to trimming and J lost 0 bases, with 7 bases between them. The CDR3 has 14 amino acids. DNA for the CDR3: TGCGCCAGCAGCTTGGGTCAGGACTCCTACGAGCAGTACTTC. Its translation is CASSLGQDSYEQYF.

The CDR3: CASSVSRTGGRGYTF. The CDR3, as DNA: TGTGCCAGCAGCGTTTCGAGGACAGGGGGACGTGGCTACACCTTC. This rearrangement joins TRBV9 to TRBJ1-2; 10 bases match TRBD1. Looked up from germline, CDR1 is SGDLS and CDR2 is YYNGEE. Germline trimming cut 2 bases from V and 7 bases from J; bases unmatched to any gene: 8. The CDR3 is 15 amino acids.

The V gene is TRBV6-5, the J gene TRBJ1-2; weak D call: TRBD1 (6 bases). Germline CDR1 and CDR2: MNHEY and SVGAGI. This CDR3 is built from 13 residues. The V end was cut by 6 bases, the J end by 8 bases, with 16 bases between. In DNA, the CDR3 is TGTGCCAGCAGACCACAGGGTGTGGGCGGCTACACCTTC. Protein: CASRPQGVGGYTF.

This chain connects TRBV6-6 to TRBJ2-7; D might be TRBD2 (5 bases). V gave up 4 bases and J gave up 5 bases, with 15 bases separating them. The CDR3 is 14 amino acids. Germline V gene data show CDR1 as MNHNY and CDR2 as SVGAGI (reference sequence). CDR3 DNA: TGTGCCAGCAGTTCTACCGGGAAGCGAAACGAGCAGTACTTC. This codes for CASSSTGKRNEQYF.

This clone was seen once. At one end the junction does not follow the germline gene, possibly because of a read error. The rearrangement uses TRBV7-7 and TRBJ2-3; 10 bases align to TRBD1. Germline-derived CDR1 and CDR2 are SSHAT and FNYEAQ (reference sequence). The CDR3 is 15 residues long. The CDR3 nucleotides read TGTGCTAGCAGCCCCGGACAGGGGGGCACAGATACGCAGTATTTT. Its protein product is CASSPGQGGTDTQYF.

This clone has a single count. The chain uses TRBV25-1 and TRBJ2-4; a weak D match, TRBD2 (7 bases). Germline V gene lookup returns CDR1 MGHDK and CDR2 SYGVNS. The CDR3 runs 15 residues. The V and J ends lost 1 base and 13 bases respectively, with 20 bases between them. The CDR3 sequence: CASSEWAGASGPQYF. In nucleotides, the CDR3 is TGTGCCAGCAGTGAATGGGCGGGGGCATCTGGACCGCAGTACTTC.

This clone was recorded once. The chain couples TRBV6-5 to TRBJ1-4; TRBD1 aligns across 7 bases. The CDR3 extends over 15 amino acids. Trimming cost V 6 bases and J 5 bases; bases outside gene matches: 9. Germline CDR1 and CDR2: MNHEY and SVGAGI. The CDR3 is CASRPADRQNEKLFF. As DNA, the CDR3 is TGTGCCAGCAGACCAGCGGACAGGCAAAATGAAAAACTGTTTTTT.

In nucleotides, the CDR3 is TGTGCCAGCAGTGAAATTCTGGAGACCCAGTACTTC. Translated: CASSEILETQYF. The chain couples TRBV2 to TRBJ2-5; D not resolved. With 2 bases removed from V and 5 bases from J, the gap between germline ends came to 6 bases. CDR1 is SNHLY, CDR2 FYNNEI, per germline. The CDR3 has 12 amino acids.

This clone was seen a handful of times. V is TRBV9 and J is TRBJ2-5; 11 nucleotides align to TRBD2. The CDR3 is 15 residues long. From germline, CDR1 is SGDLS and CDR2 YYNGEE. The V gene end was trimmed by 2 bases and the J gene end by 5 bases; junction bases not matched to a gene: 5. CDR3 sequence: CASSVSGGAAETQYF. The CDR3 nucleotides read TGTGCCAGCAGCGTTAGCGGGGGGGCCGCGGAGACCCAGTACTTC.